Included here is one T cell receptor beta chain sequence, with context. The sample belongs to a study of shared clonotypes between healthy human individuals. The assay was immunoSEQ multiplex PCR, and TCRdb's table has in-frame clones only and misses some. The table lists more than 2,000,000 clones, just over 90% of them singletons, with over 0.12% in the top ten. V dropped 5 bases and J dropped 10 bases, with 6 bases sitting between them. The CDR3 length is 10 residues. Germline values: CDR1 MDHEN, CDR2 SYDVKM. The sequencing input was naive CD4+ T cells sorted from blood. Subset of the sample: CD45RA+ positively selected. The V and J genes are TRBV28 and TRBJ2-1; D perhaps matches TRBD1 (5 bases). This TCR derives from a young man in good health. CDR3 in amino acids: CASSRTEQFF. The CDR3 bases are TGTGCCAGCAGTAGGACAGAGCAGTTCTTC.